Here is one T cell receptor (beta chain) with its context. Assay version v3.0 of immunoSEQ was used, and it was run at survey level. Profiling relied on immunoSEQ multiplex PCR, and the TCRdb table lists in-frame clones only, not all of them. The table lists tens of thousands of clones, around 83% of them singletons, with about 5.7% in the top ten. The data belong to a study of long-term antiretroviral therapy in people with HIV. The junction had 9 bases not matched to a gene; V was cut back by 6 bases and J by 3 bases. Per the germline V gene, CDR1 is MNHNS and CDR2 is SASEGT. The length of the CDR3 is 15 residues.

The specimen was unsorted PBMCs, collected 3.1 years after starting antiretroviral therapy. V and J are TRBV6-1 and TRBJ2-3; 7 nucleotides match TRBD2. The TCR sequence derives from a woman aged 50 to 60 with HIV. CDR3 region: CASRTSAVETDTQYF. Here the CDR3 DNA reads TGTGCCAGCAGAACTAGCGCAGTTGAAACAGATACGCAGTATTTT.